The T cell receptor (beta chain) described here comes from a study of shared clonotypes between healthy human individuals. Sequencing used immunoSEQ multiplex PCR; TCRdb keeps in-frame clones, though not all of them. The table shows roughly 1,000,000 clones, with around three quarters occurring only once. Germline assignment: CDR1 MNHNS and CDR2 SASEGT. This CDR3 has 14 amino acids. Between the trimmed V and J ends, which lost 7 bases and 2 bases, there was a span of 13 bases. This receptor was identified in a man between 18 and 35 years old in good health. Some clones in this sample may be carry-over from other donors' samples. This chain links TRBV6-1 with TRBJ2-3, with D unclear. The sample consisted of memory CD4+ T cells from PBMCs. Subset given: CD45RA-negative fraction. This chain's CDR3 is CASKVERATDTQYF. CDR3 sequence (DNA): TGTGCCAGCAAAGTTGAACGGGCCACAGATACGCAGTATTTT.